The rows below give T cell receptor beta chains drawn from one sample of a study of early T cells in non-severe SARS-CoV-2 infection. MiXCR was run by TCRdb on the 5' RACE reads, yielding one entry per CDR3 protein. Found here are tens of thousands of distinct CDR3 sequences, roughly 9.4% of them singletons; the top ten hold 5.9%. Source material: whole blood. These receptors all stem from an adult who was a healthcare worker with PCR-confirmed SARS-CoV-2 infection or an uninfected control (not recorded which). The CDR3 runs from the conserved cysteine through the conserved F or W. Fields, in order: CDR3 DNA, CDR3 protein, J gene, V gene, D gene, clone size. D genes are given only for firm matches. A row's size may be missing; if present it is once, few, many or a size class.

TGCAGCGTTGAGGGGGCCAGGTCTTCTTCCTCCTACAATGAGCAGTTCTTC CSVEGARSSSSYNEQFF TRBJ2-1 TRBV29-1 . many
TGCGCCAGCAGCTTGAATGTCGGGGAGCTGTTTTTT CASSLNVGELFF TRBJ2-2 TRBV5-1 . few
TGTGCCAGCAGCTTGGTTACTAGCGGATACACAGATACGCAGTATTTT CASSLVTSGYTDTQYF TRBJ2-3 TRBV5-4 TRBD2 many
TGTGCCAGCTCAGACAGGCCTTATGGCTACACCTTC CASSDRPYGYTF TRBJ1-2 TRBV2 . few
TGTGCCAGCAGTTTGAATAGCAATCAGCCCCAGCATTTT CASSLNSNQPQHF TRBJ1-5 TRBV12-3/TRBV12-4 . many
TGTGCCAGCAGAGAGGCCACCGGGGAGCTGTTTTTT CASREATGELFF TRBJ2-2 TRBV5-6 . many
TGTGCCAGCAGTTTACGACAGGGGGAGAATCAGCCCCAGCATTTT CASSLRQGENQPQHF TRBJ1-5 TRBV27 TRBD1 .
TGTGCCAGCAGTTCCCCGACAGGGGGGTCCTACGAGCAGTACTTC CASSSPTGGSYEQYF TRBJ2-7 TRBV6-5 TRBD1 .
TGTGCCATCGAGCAGGGACGAGGAGGAGGCACTGAAGCTTTCTTT CAIEQGRGGGTEAFF TRBJ1-1 TRBV10-3 . few
TGCGCCAGCAGCCAAGAGGGGGGACAGGACGGAGGATATGGCTACACCTTC CASSQEGGQDGGYGYTF TRBJ1-2 TRBV4-3 TRBD1 .
TGTGCCAGCAGTCCCGCCGGGAATTTCTTGGAGTTCTTC CASSPAGNFLEFF TRBJ2-1 TRBV27 . .
TGCGCCAGCAGCCAAGATTACAGGGCTGACACCGGGGAGCTGTTTTTT CASSQDYRADTGELFF TRBJ2-2 TRBV4-1 . many
TGCGCCAGCACCCGGACGGGGGGGACTGAAGCTTTCTTT CASTRTGGTEAFF TRBJ1-1 TRBV4-3 . many
TGTGCCAGCAGCCAAGGTCAGGGCCCCTACAATGAGCAGTTCTTC CASSQGQGPYNEQFF TRBJ2-1 TRBV3-1 . few
TGCGCCAGCAGCTTGGCTGCTAGCGGGGGGGCTAATGGCATTCAGTACTTC CASSLAASGGANGIQYF TRBJ2-4 TRBV5-1 TRBD2 many
TGTGCCAGCAGCGTTAGTACTTATTACTACGAGCAGTACTTC CASSVSTYYYEQYF TRBJ2-7 TRBV9 . .
TGTGCCACACTGGACAGGTACACAGATACGCAGTATTTT CATLDRYTDTQYF TRBJ2-3 TRBV5-4 TRBD1 many
TGTGCCAGCAGCGTAGTTAGCGGGAGCACAGATACGCAGTATTTT CASSVVSGSTDTQYF TRBJ2-3 TRBV9 TRBD2 many
TGTGCCAGCAGCTTATCGAGCGGGGCTTTGTCAGATACGCAGTATTTT CASSLSSGALSDTQYF TRBJ2-3 TRBV11-2 TRBD2 many
TGTGCCAGCAGCTCTGGTAGGGTACGAGCCAGTTACGAGCAGTACTTC CASSSGRVRASYEQYF TRBJ2-7 TRBV5-8 . few
TGTGCCAGCAGTGCGGAAGGGGCGAACACTGAAGCTTTCTTT CASSAEGANTEAFF TRBJ1-1 TRBV6-4 . many
TGCAGTGCTAGGGGACTAGCCAAGGCCTACGAGCAGTACTTC CSARGLAKAYEQYF TRBJ2-7 TRBV20-1 TRBD2 few
TGCAGCGTCGCCTTGGCGGAGACCCAGTACTTC CSVALAETQYF TRBJ2-5 TRBV29-1 . few
TGCAGCGTGATCCCCGGGACAGACAACACTGAAGCTTTCTTT CSVIPGTDNTEAFF TRBJ1-1 TRBV29-1 TRBD1 many
TGTGCCATCAGGCAGGGAGACACTGAAGCTTTCTTT CAIRQGDTEAFF TRBJ1-1 TRBV10-3 . .
TGTGCCAGCAGCTTGGGGCTAGCGGGAGGTGAGACCCAGTACTTC CASSLGLAGGETQYF TRBJ2-5 TRBV7-2 TRBD2 few
TGTGCCAGCAGCTTAGACAGGCGATCGGGGGCGAATGAGCAGTTCTTC CASSLDRRSGANEQFF TRBJ2-1 TRBV7-2 . .
TGTGCCAGCTGCCCTAGTTACACTGAAGCTTTCTTT CASCPSYTEAFF TRBJ1-1 TRBV11-2 . .
TGTGCCAGCAGCTTAGGAAGCGGGGGGGCCTGGGAGCAGTACTTC CASSLGSGGAWEQYF TRBJ2-7 TRBV7-2 TRBD2 .
TGTGCCAGCAGCCCGCGGCGCGGCCAAGAGACCCAGTACTTC CASSPRRGQETQYF TRBJ2-5 TRBV6-5 . .
TGTGCCAGCAGTGAGTGGGCAGGCAACGGGGAGCTGTTTTTT CASSEWAGNGELFF TRBJ2-2 TRBV2 . few
TGTGCCAGCAGTCCCAGACTAGCGGGAGGGAATGAGCAGTTCTTC CASSPRLAGGNEQFF TRBJ2-1 TRBV6-2/TRBV6-3 TRBD2 few
TGTGCCAGCAGCGTCGGTAGCGGACCCGAAAGTGGGGAGCTGTTTTTT CASSVGSGPESGELFF TRBJ2-2 TRBV9 . .
TGTGCCAGCAGCTTGGGATGGAGGACAGGGACAGATACGCAGTATTTT CASSLGWRTGTDTQYF TRBJ2-3 TRBV11-2 TRBD1 .
TGTGCCAGCAGCTCCCTTTTAGGGGGTATCTATGGCTACACCTTC CASSSLLGGIYGYTF TRBJ1-2 TRBV5-5 . .
TGTGCCAGCAGCCTGGACAGGGCGAGGTATAATTCACCCCTCCACTTT CASSLDRARYNSPLHF TRBJ1-6 TRBV13 TRBD1 many
TGTGCCAGCAGCCAAACAGCCAGGAGCTCCTACGAGCAGTACTTC CASSQTARSSYEQYF TRBJ2-7 TRBV3-1 . many
TGTGCCAGCAGTGTTAATAGGGACAATGAGCAGTTCTTC CASSVNRDNEQFF TRBJ2-1 TRBV2 . many
TGTGCCAGCAGCTTAGGGACCAGCACAGATACGCAGTATTTT CASSLGTSTDTQYF TRBJ2-3 TRBV7-2 . few
TGCGCCAGCAAGCTTGGGGTAGCCGAAGATACGCAGTATTTT CASKLGVAEDTQYF TRBJ2-3 TRBV5-1 . .
TGCAGTGCTAGTCCTGTCAATGAGCAGTTCTTC CSASPVNEQFF TRBJ2-1 TRBV20-1 . .
TGCAGCGTATCCACAGGGGTAGGGGAGACCCAGTACTTC CSVSTGVGETQYF TRBJ2-5 TRBV29-1 TRBD1 many
TGCAGTGCTAGAAGGGTCGACAGGTTGAACACTGAAGCTTTCTTT CSARRVDRLNTEAFF TRBJ1-1 TRBV20-1 . .
TGTGCCAGCAGTCCTTATTCTACCGAGACTAGGCCTGCAGATACGCAGTATTTT CASSPYSTETRPADTQYF TRBJ2-3 TRBV12-3/TRBV12-4 . .
TGTGCCAGCAGGTACGGGTTGGGAGTGTACGAGCAGTACTTC CASRYGLGVYEQYF TRBJ2-7 TRBV6-5 . .
TGCAGCGCATATCCAGACAGGGCATCCTACAATGAGCAGTTCTTC CSAYPDRASYNEQFF TRBJ2-1 TRBV29-1 TRBD1 many
TGTGCCACCAGCAGAGATCTAGGGGGGGCCAACGTCCTGACTTTC CATSRDLGGANVLTF TRBJ2-6 TRBV15 . many
TGTGCCACCAGTGATCTTGGGCGGGGGCCCCACAATGAGCAGTTCTTC CATSDLGRGPHNEQFF TRBJ2-1 TRBV24-1 . .
TGTGCCAGTAGTCCCAGACAGGGGGCGCGGATCACTGAAGCTTTCTTT CASSPRQGARITEAFF TRBJ1-1 TRBV19 TRBD1 few
TGTGCCAGCAGCCAAGATATTAGCCAGCCCCAGCATTTT CASSQDISQPQHF TRBJ1-5 TRBV3-1 . many
TGTGCCAGCAGTTACCGGCGGGGGCCCTCAAACTATGGCTACACCTTC CASSYRRGPSNYGYTF TRBJ1-2 TRBV6-6 . many